This T cell receptor (beta chain) was obtained from a study of T cell responses to AZD1222 COVID-19 vaccine. Overall study results and limits: Clonal diversity may have been underestimated, and the donors were mostly white British, with more females than males. A rise in Spike-specific TCR breadth and depth followed two AZD1222 doses. Baseline seropositivity occurred in only six AZD1222 recipients. Repertoire sampling happened only post peak T cell response.

Some clones are missing from TCRdb's copy, which holds only in-frame ones; the method was immunoSEQ multiplex PCR. The sample records over 70,000 clones, roughly 88% being singletons. In regard to this clone: Its specificity is unknown.

The CDR3 has 14 residues. V dropped 1 base and J dropped 2 bases, with 7 bases sitting between them. From germline, CDR1 is KGHDR and CDR2 SFDVKD. The V call is TRBV24-1, the J call TRBJ1-2; perhaps TRBD1 as D (5 bases). The specimen comprised peripheral blood, sampled on day 0 of AZD1222 vaccination. The clonotype originates from an adult in good health. The CDR3 loop is CATSDFSGNYGYTF. The CDR3 DNA reads TGTGCCACCAGTGATTTCTCAGGGAACTATGGCTACACCTTC.